Below, 9 T cell receptor beta chains from the same sample are listed, as sequenced in a study of cytomegalovirus exposure and HLA in healthy donors. This PCR relied on a set of 60 Vbeta primers and 13 Jbeta primers. Some clones are missing from TCRdb's copy, which holds only in-frame ones; the method was immunoSEQ multiplex PCR. The table shows 150,000 to 200,000 clones, with less than 80% occurring only once. Sequencing was performed on PBMCs. The receptors derive from a woman in her twenties or thirties in good health and CMV-seropositive.

The chain links TRBV5-1 to TRBJ1-4; 9 nucleotides align to TRBD1. This CDR3 has 15 residues. CDR1 and CDR2 (germline): SGHRS, YFSETQ. With 0 bases clipped from V and 8 bases from J, the junction kept 5 bases outside the gene matches. CDR3 amino acids: CASSLGTGAGEKLFF. The CDR3 DNA reads as TGCGCCAGCAGCTTGGGGACAGGGGCTGGAGAAAAACTGTTTTTT. Variable domain in full (rest from reference TRBV5-1 and TRBJ1-4): KAGVTQTPRYLIKTRGQQVTLSCSPISGHRSVSWYQQTPGQGLQFLFEYFSETQRNKGNFPGRFSGRQFSNSRSEMNVSTLELGDSALYLCASSLGTGAGEKLFFGSGTQLSVL.

The chain has TRBV29-1 and TRBJ2-3, with 11 bases that match TRBD1. The CDR3 totals 14 residues. Germline V CDR1 and CDR2: SQVTM, ANQGSEA. Trimming at V came to 2 bases and at J to 6 bases, leaving 4 bases not matched to a gene. The CDR3 DNA reads TGCAGCGTTGAACCGGGACAGGGGGGCGATACGCAGTATTTT. As protein: CSVEPGQGGDTQYF.

V is TRBV5-1 and J is TRBJ2-4; 8 positions agree with TRBD2. V lost 6 bases to trimming and J lost 8 bases; unmatched junction nucleotides: 10. CDR3 length equals 14 residues. CDR1 and CDR2 from the germline V gene are SGHRS and YFSETQ. The CDR3 DNA follows: TGCGCCAGCATCTTCGGGGGGGCTCTAGACATTCAGTACTTC. Translation: CASIFGGALDIQYF.

This clone was detected only once. This chain joins TRBV5-5 and TRBJ2-2; 10 bases are a match to TRBD2. Germline V lookup: CDR1 SGHKS, CDR2 YYEKEE (reference sequence). J was trimmed by 7 bases and V by 4 bases; bases with no gene match: 13. The CDR3 consists of 17 residues. The CDR3 bases are TGTGCCAGCAGCGCGAAGACTAGCGGGCCCCAGGACGGGGAGCTGTTTTTT. As protein: CASSAKTSGPQDGELFF. The full variable domain, with the rest looked up from reference TRBV5-5 and TRBJ2-2, is DAGVTQSPTHLIKTRGQQVTLRCSPISGHKSVSWYQQVLGQGPQFIFQYYEKEERGRGNFPDRFSARQFPNYSSELNVNALLLGDSALYLCASSAKTSGPQDGELFFGEGSRLTVL.

The genes are TRBV5-6 and TRBJ1-6; 7 positions agree with TRBD1. CDR1 is SGHDT, CDR2 YYEEEE, per germline. The CDR3 covers 14 residues. V gave up 2 bases and J gave up 10 bases; unmatched junction bases: 6. CDR3 DNA: TGTGCCAGCAGCTTCGAGGGGGCTGGCTCACCCCTCCACTTT. Translated, it gives CASSFEGAGSPLHF.

This rearrangement joins TRBV5-1 to TRBJ2-1; TRBD2 matches at 16 bases. CDR3 length: 18 residues. V lost 4 bases to trimming and J lost 7 bases; unmatched junction nucleotides: 11. Germline V CDR1 and CDR2: SGHRS, YFSETQ. Here the CDR3 reads CASSTTGLAGGLYNEQFF. CDR3 nucleotide sequence: TGCGCCAGCAGCACGACGGGACTAGCGGGAGGGTTATATAATGAGCAGTTCTTC.

This sequence joins TRBV6-5 and TRBJ1-1; 8 nucleotides line up with TRBD1. V lost 5 bases to trimming and J lost 5 bases; unmatched junction nucleotides: 4. The CDR3 has 13 residues. Germline V gives CDR1 MNHEY, CDR2 SVGAGI. CDR3 nucleotides: TGTGCCAGCAGTACCGGACAGGGTACTGAAGCTTTCTTT. Amino acid sequence: CASSTGQGTEAFF.

The chain carries TRBV7-7 and TRBJ2-5; D remains ambiguous. Germline CDR1 and CDR2: SSHAT and FNYEAQ (reference sequence). V was cut by 2 bases and J by 5 bases, with 9 bases left in between. The CDR3 sequence is 13 residues long. CDR3 in amino acids: CASSLRGRETQYF. The CDR3, as DNA: TGTGCCAGCAGCTTAAGAGGAAGGGAGACCCAGTACTTC.

The chain recombines TRBV11-2 with TRBJ1-2, with D hard to call. Germline V gene lookup returns CDR1 SGHAT and CDR2 FQNNGV. Trimming cost V 1 base and J 8 bases, with 8 bases left between them. CDR3 size: 12 residues. In DNA form, the CDR3 reads TGTGCCAGCAGCTTAGGGGCGGGAGGCTACACCTTC. This codes for CASSLGAGGYTF.